Shown below are 5 T cell receptor beta chains from a single sample sequenced in a study of blood T cell repertoires in COVID-19. Profiled with immunoSEQ multiplex PCR; TCRdb holds only in-frame clones, not every one. The table has 150,000 to 170,000 clones, over 65% seen once; the top ten hold under 2%. Sequenced sample: peripheral blood. These receptors all come from an elderly man with acute or convalescent COVID-19.

To note about this clone: At one boundary the junction diverges from the germline segment, which might be a read error. The CDR3 region is CASSNSYYSPLHF. The DNA for the CDR3 is TGTGCCAGTAGTAACTCCTATTATTCACCCCTCCACTTT. This chain links TRBV19 with TRBJ1-6; D not resolved. CDR3 length equals 13 residues. CDR1 LNHDA and CDR2 SQIVND come from the germline V gene (reference sequence).

In its sample, this clone was seen once. The rearrangement links TRBV10-2 to TRBJ2-2, with 12 bases fitting TRBD2. Germline V CDR1 and CDR2: WSHSY, SAAADI. The CDR3 spans 17 residues. V was clipped by 5 bases and J by 5 bases; unmatched bases: 9. The CDR3 coding sequence is TGCGCCAGCAGTCTACTAGCGGGGGGCGCAGGAACCGGGGAGCTGTTTTTT. It encodes CASSLLAGGAGTGELFF.

The gene calls are TRBV12-3 or TRBV12-4 and TRBJ1-3, with unresolved D. The CDR3 extends over 13 amino acids. The ends were cut back, 6 bases at V and 0 bases at J, with 6 bases in the middle. This CDR3 is CASSTNSGNTIYF. The CDR3 nucleotides are TGTGCCAGCAGCACTAACTCTGGAAACACCATATATTTT.

This sequence joins TRBV7-8 and TRBJ2-7; 11 positions agree with TRBD1. Germline trimming cut 8 bases from V and 2 bases from J; bases unmatched to any gene: 8. The CDR3 covers 15 residues. The germline V gene has CDR1 SGHVS and CDR2 FQNEAQ. The CDR3 reads CASLPGQGVTYEQYF. CDR3 sequence (DNA): TGTGCCAGCCTGCCGGGACAGGGGGTTACCTACGAGCAGTACTTC.

This CDR3 reads CASSLYGADTQYF. CDR3 sequence (DNA): TGTGCCAGCAGCTTATACGGGGCAGATACGCAGTATTTT. V and J are TRBV5-6 and TRBJ2-3, with a weak D call TRBD2 (5 bases). The CDR3 extends over 13 amino acids. Trimming cost V 2 bases and J 4 bases, with 8 bases left between them. The germline V gene has CDR1 SGHDT and CDR2 YYEEEE.